The rows below give T cell receptor beta chains drawn from one sample of a study of T-cell memory formation after mild COVID-19. TCRdb passed the 5' RACE reads through MiXCR, listing each CDR3 protein once. Counted here are about 430,000 distinct CDR3 sequences, approximately 19% occurring once; the ten biggest clones make up 20% to 25%. Sequenced: PBMCs or a T cell subset sorted from them (not recorded which). The source of these receptors is a man aged 18 to 30 who had mild COVID-19 (a few samples of this study predate the infection). Cell type and time point are not known. Each CDR3 is given with its conserved first and last residue. A D gene is named only where the DNA matches it firmly. Rows give clone size only sometimes, using once, few, many, or a class for an expanded clone.

d_gene	abundance	v_gene	j_gene	CDR3aa	CDR3nt
NA	NA	TRBV7-2	TRBJ2-7	CASSPGSRNEQYF	TGTGCCAGCAGTCCAGGGAGTAGAAACGAGCAGTACTTC
TRBD1	few	TRBV24-1	TRBJ1-5	CATSDRGADQPQHF	TGTGCCACCAGCGACAGGGGTGCGGATCAGCCCCAGCATTTT
NA	NA	TRBV5-1	TRBJ2-3	CASSLAGSAGADTQYF	TGCGCCAGCAGCTTGGCAGGCTCCGCAGGCGCAGATACGCAGTATTTT
TRBD2	NA	TRBV4-1	TRBJ2-3	CASSLSGGSGDTQYF	TGCGCCAGCAGCCTAAGCGGGGGGTCTGGTGATACGCAGTATTTT
NA	few	TRBV15	TRBJ2-5	CATSPRGQTQYF	TGTGCCACCAGCCCGAGAGGACAGACCCAGTACTTC
NA	few	TRBV7-2	TRBJ2-5	CASSLARAVQETQYF	TGTGCCAGCAGCTTAGCGCGGGCAGTCCAAGAGACCCAGTACTTC
NA	many	TRBV11-2	TRBJ2-2	CASSFLENTGELFF	TGTGCCAGCAGCTTCCTGGAAAACACCGGGGAGCTGTTTTTT
NA	few	TRBV4-3	TRBJ2-5	CASSQNYVETQYF	TGCGCCAGCAGCCAAAACTACGTGGAGACCCAGTACTTC
NA	NA	TRBV6-1	TRBJ2-7	CASSVKDYEQYF	TGTGCCAGCAGTGTCAAGGACTACGAGCAGTACTTC
TRBD1	NA	TRBV25-1	TRBJ2-1	CASSVSGQGKNEQFF	TGTGCCAGCAGCGTGTCGGGACAGGGTAAAAATGAGCAGTTCTTC
NA	NA	TRBV19	TRBJ2-5	CASSPGPQRRETQYF	TGTGCCAGTAGTCCGGGGCCCCAGAGGCGAGAGACCCAGTACTTC
NA	NA	TRBV7-6	TRBJ1-5	CASSENAGVGQPQHF	TGTGCCAGCAGCGAAAACGCAGGGGTCGGTCAGCCCCAGCATTTT
NA	few	TRBV4-3	TRBJ1-1	CASSEVSGGTEAFF	TGCGCCAGCAGCGAGGTTTCGGGGGGCACTGAAGCTTTCTTT
NA	NA	TRBV7-7	TRBJ2-5	CASSLGLSGLDQETQYF	TGTGCCAGCAGCTTAGGATTGTCGGGCCTAGACCAAGAGACCCAGTACTTC
NA	few	TRBV5-1	TRBJ1-5	CASSLADESNQPQHF	TGCGCCAGCAGCTTGGCCGATGAGAGCAATCAGCCCCAGCATTTT
NA	many	TRBV10-3	TRBJ1-1	CAVAGTSSGAEAFF	TGTGCCGTTGCCGGGACATCCTCAGGCGCTGAAGCTTTCTTT
NA	NA	TRBV4-3	TRBJ2-1	CASSQEAWGHSYNEQFF	TGCGCCAGCAGCCAAGAAGCGTGGGGACACTCCTACAATGAGCAGTTCTTC
NA	NA	TRBV24-1	TRBJ2-1	CATSEYGEKQFF	TGTGCCACCAGTGAGTACGGTGAAAAGCAGTTCTTC
TRBD1	NA	TRBV7-3	TRBJ2-1	CASSLEGQYNEQFF	TGTGCCAGCAGCTTAGAGGGACAGTACAATGAGCAGTTCTTC
NA	NA	TRBV4-1	TRBJ1-1	CASSQDWGNAFF	TGCGCCAGCAGCCAAGACTGGGGTAATGCTTTCTTT
TRBD2	NA	TRBV11-2	TRBJ2-1	CASSFLAGGPGSYNEQFF	TGTGCCAGCAGCTTCCTAGCGGGGGGGCCTGGGTCCTACAATGAGCAGTTCTTC
NA	few	TRBV20-1	TRBJ1-2	CSAREDVFYGYTF	TGCAGTGCTAGAGAGGACGTATTCTATGGCTACACCTTC